This TCR beta chain was retrieved from a study of shared clonotypes between healthy human individuals. The count of this clone is one. Participating donors were healthy, HIV-negative adults free of recent acute infections or vaccinations. V lost 5 bases and J lost 1; bases outside the gene matches: 6. This CDR3 is built from 15 residues. Germline values: CDR1 SNHLY, CDR2 FYNNEI. Repertoires were generated with immunoSEQ multiplex PCR, while TCRdb's copy carries only in-frame clones and drops some. The data show around 1,100,000 clones, around 77% seen once. Source material: memory CD4+ T cells from PBMCs. Documented subset: CD45RA-negative fraction. This sequence originates from a man younger than 35 in good health. Some clones in this sample may be carry-over from other donors' samples. V gene TRBV2 combines with J gene TRBJ2-5; TRBD1 matches 8 bases. This chain's CDR3 is CASSHQTGVQETQYF. The CDR3 nucleotides read TGTGCCAGCAGTCACCAGACAGGGGTCCAAGAGACCCAGTACTTC.